Listed below are T cell receptor beta chains from one sample, sequenced in a study of vaccination and CD4 T cells after COVID-19. TCRdb reprocessed the PCR reads via MiXCR and lists one record per CDR3 protein. The sample has several thousand distinct CDR3 sequences; about 70% are singletons. Antigen specificity for these receptors is unknown. Sequencing was carried out using CD4+ T cells from blood, cultured in vitro. The receptors originated from a human donor who had recovered from COVID-19. Each CDR3 is given with its conserved first and last residue. A D gene is named only where the DNA matches it firmly.

J: TRBJ1-1
V: TRBV20-1
D: -
CDR3: CGRLPRYTEAFF

J: TRBJ1-6
V: TRBV6-5
D: -
CDR3: CASSYPGGLSSPLHF

J: TRBJ1-1
V: TRBV15
D: TRBD1
CDR3: CATSKGQKNTEAFF

J: TRBJ2-3
V: TRBV30
D: TRBD2
CDR3: CAWSHPGTTLNTDTQYF

J: TRBJ2-1
V: TRBV6-1
D: TRBD2
CDR3: CAIGTSGGYNEQFF

J: TRBJ1-3
V: TRBV5-8
D: -
CDR3: CASSLGRGNTIYF

J: TRBJ2-3
V: TRBV20-1
D: -
CDR3: CSTQGLADTQYF

J: TRBJ1-3
V: TRBV6-1
D: -
CDR3: CASSEAAVSGNTIYF

J: TRBJ2-3
V: TRBV12-3/TRBV12-4
D: TRBD2
CDR3: CASSRDYQAQYF

J: TRBJ1-5
V: TRBV6-1
D: -
CDR3: CASTGGGSYQPQHF

J: TRBJ1-2
V: TRBV7-2
D: -
CDR3: CASSLEFQRTRDYTF

J: TRBJ2-1
V: TRBV20-1
D: TRBD2
CDR3: CSARGRGGSTNEQFF

J: TRBJ1-5
V: TRBV6-1
D: -
CDR3: CASSIISGVNQPQHF

J: TRBJ1-2
V: TRBV23-1
D: TRBD1
CDR3: CASSGTGGLSNGYTF